This T cell receptor (beta chain) emerged from a study of T-cell reconstitution after alpha-beta-depleted transplantation in children (TCRdb year 2016). Study-level background: Using TCR repertoire profiling, the study followed T-cell immune reconstitution in a quantitative way in children after TCRalphabeta/CD19-depleted allogeneic hematopoietic cell transplantation. Results the study describes overall, beyond this receptor: Over the following months the frequencies of hyperexpanded clones went down, and after one year T-cell counts and TCRbeta diversity were mostly credited to newly produced T cells. Apparently early alphabetaT-cell count recovery about two months after transplant reportedly relied on only several hundred rapidly expanded clones derived from non-depleted graft cells. In some patients, the high TCRbeta diversity seen at day 60 was put down to recipient T cells and intrathymic progenitors that had survived conditioning.

Its CDR3 holds 16 amino acids, cysteine through phenylalanine. CDR3 DNA only is kept here, 48 bases in frame from base 1. V and J are truncated by 5 bases and 0 bases respectively, leaving an intervening sequence of 15 bases. The sample's treatment or condition label, decoded: allogeneic hematopoietic cell transplantation with graft depleted of TCRalphabeta T cells and CD19 B cells. Transplant recipients were children who received TCRalphabeta/CD19-depleted allogeneic hematopoietic cell grafts. Libraries were built with PCR. Sequencing used an Illumina HiSeq 2500. Molecular barcoding was employed in the preparation of TCR libraries, with unique molecular identifiers being used to normalize TCRbeta repertoire quantification. TCRdb's own reprocessing of the public reads used fastp at Q25 and MiXCR and kept productive beta chains. For every CDR3 protein sequence, its rows merge into one entry that carries the most common genes and DNA. The sample contains about 600,000 distinct CDR3 sequences, roughly 13% of them found a single time. Together, the top ten hold around 2.2% of the sample.

The table lists this clonotype with a few counts. This clone's antigen is unknown. No much larger clone exists at a distance of one base, and base qualities are not known. The V and J segments used are TRBV12-3 or TRBV12-4 and TRBJ2-3, with TRBD1 perhaps the D gene, on 6 matching bases. The specimen comprised PBMCs, mostly from graft donor cells, sampled 360 days after TCRalphabeta/CD19-depleted stem cell transplant. This receptor was obtained from a male patient aged 10 to 17 who had a stem cell transplant for acute myeloid leukemia, so the T cells may come from the graft donor. The sequenced DNA: TGTGCCAGCAGTCCCAGGGTGGGGGCTAGCACAGATACGCAGTATTTT. This sequence encodes CASSPRVGASTDTQYF.